This TCR beta chain comes out of a study of human T cells and chemical hapten exposure (dated by TCRdb to the early 2020s). About the study as a whole: For sensitization, 2% DPC in acetone was applied to an approximately 2 cm by approximately 2 cm area of upper inner arm skin. Weekly therapeutic DPC doses were additionally applied to the scalp of patients throughout the roughly 25-week study period. Patch testing on the upper back used Finn chambers containing 0.01% DPC, with scoring done after 6 days according to International Contact Dermatitis Research Group standards. The mostly female patient cohort included alopecia areata with under or over 50% scalp involvement, alopecia totalis and alopecia universalis. Libraries were pooled for sequencing, and variation in per-sample TCR yields was attributed mainly to small differences in library volumes within the pool. This study followed changes in the peripheral blood TCR repertoire in vivo during primary and secondary sensitization of alopecia patients to the hapten diphenylcyclopropenone (DPC). Blood was sampled from patients pre-sensitization (week 0) and at 2, 6 and about 24 weeks after DPC sensitization. For TCR sequencing, blood came from about 28 alopecia patients at anywhere from one to four time points (pre-sensitization, 2, 6 and 24 weeks). Findings and caveats that apply to the study as a whole: A positive correlation was found between the number of PT1 expanded TCRs and patch test score, with significance reached at thresholds 8, 16 and 32 but not 4. No change with DPC sensitization was found in the number of TCRs above 1 in 1000 frequency, and no evidence of global repertoire structure alterations was found. Because all patients had alopecia, a presumed autoimmune disease, the immune response of the patients might differ from that of healthy individuals. Significantly more large CDR3 similarity clusters were formed by expanded TCRs than by pre-sensitization or healthy control sets, consistent with antigen-driven responses. Repeated subsampling changed both the strength of the expansion versus patch-test correlation and the threshold at which that correlation became significant.

The time point label corresponds to: patch test 1, 2 weeks after DPC sensitization. Per the publication, the treatment or condition label means: therapeutic diphenylcyclopropenone sensitization with weekly scalp DPC. At every patch-test visit, the blood draw took place before the patch test was put on. Patients were eligible if aged 18 to 70, diagnosed with alopecia and judged suitable for DPC therapy, and pregnant patients were excluded. Total RNA was isolated from unfractionated whole blood collected in Tempus Blood RNA tubes. The receptor library was made with RACE. The reads were generated on a NextSeq 500. During library preparation, unique molecular identifiers were attached to individual cDNA molecules so that TCRs could be counted in a quantitative, reproducible way. From each blood RNA sample, both TCR alpha and TCR beta chains were sequenced. The original pipeline was this. A median of about 100,000 TCRs per sample was observed, with a range of roughly 20,000 to 750,000. V, J and CDR3 annotation of the TCR reads was performed with the Decombinator software suite. To make PS versus PT1 abundance plots, every sample was subsampled to the same number of TCRs (28,000). TCRs were defined as expanded if absent before sensitization and observed at least eight times at the 2-week time point. TCRdb trimmed the raw reads at Q25, called clones with MiXCR and kept productive beta chains. Identical CDR3 proteins give one entry, which carries the most common genes and DNA. Clone size and V and J calls follow TCRdb, not the original study. The sample data list around 50,000 distinct CDR3 sequences, and about a tenth of these were observed just once. The ten largest clones represent more than 10% of the sample.

The sample holds many counts of this clonotype. Which antigen it targets is not known. The sample holds no much larger clone one base away, and base qualities are not on file. Reading the germline V gene gives CDR1 LGHNA and CDR2 YNFKEQ. There are 13 amino acids in the CDR3, from cysteine to phenylalanine inclusive. The only DNA kept is the CDR3, 39 bases in frame from the first base. V is shortened by 5 bases, J by 1 base, and the region joining them spans 8 bases. The sequence is built from TRBV4-2 and TRBJ2-5; no D gene is confidently identified. Specimen: whole blood, collected in connection with sensitization to the hapten diphenylcyclopropenone (DPC). The clonotype originates from a woman aged 35 to 49 with alopecia areata. Some clones in this sample may be carry-over from other donors' samples. The CDR3 amino acid sequence is: CASSSQSQETQYF. The bases are TGTGCCAGCAGCTCGCAAAGCCAAGAGACCCAGTACTTC.